What follows describes a single TCR beta chain. With the 5' RACE reads reprocessed, TCRdb shows one record per CDR3 protein and no DNA. The repertoire table contains about 3,200 distinct CDR3 sequences. Germline lookup yields CDR1 MDHEN and CDR2 SYDVKM. This CDR3 is 13 amino acids long. These data originate in a study of T cells expressing NK-cell markers. The chain joins TRBV28 to TRBJ1-2; the TCRdb D gene call, TRBD1, has no DNA to confirm it. The sequencing input was blood T cells: a sorted CD56 or NKG2C T cell subset, CD4+ or CD8+ T cells, or bulk PBMC T cells (not recorded which). This clonotype was sampled from a woman aged 18 to 35 in good health. The CDR3 sequence: CASSSTGNYGYTF.